The clone carrying this T cell receptor (beta chain) showed up many times. These data come from a study of CD8+CD57+ T cells in acquired aplastic anemia. Researchers used genomic DNA as the template to profile TCR beta VDJ and CDR3. One entry per CDR3 protein results from TCRdb running MiXCR on the reads. Of under 250,000 distinct CDR3 sequences listed, 30% to 40% are singletons. CDR3 size: 13 residues. V lost 6 bases and J lost 5; bases outside the gene matches: 10. Germline values: CDR1 DFQATT, CDR2 SNEGSKA (reference sequence). What was sequenced was sorted CD4+, CD8+, or CD8+CD57+ T cells (not recorded which) from PBMCs. This clonotype was obtained from a human donor in good health, serving as a control. The chain has TRBV20-1 and TRBJ2-7; 7 bases agree with TRBD1. CDR3 protein: CSAITGAVDEQYF. CDR3 nucleotide sequence: TGCAGTGCGATAACAGGGGCCGTCGACGAGCAGTACTTC.